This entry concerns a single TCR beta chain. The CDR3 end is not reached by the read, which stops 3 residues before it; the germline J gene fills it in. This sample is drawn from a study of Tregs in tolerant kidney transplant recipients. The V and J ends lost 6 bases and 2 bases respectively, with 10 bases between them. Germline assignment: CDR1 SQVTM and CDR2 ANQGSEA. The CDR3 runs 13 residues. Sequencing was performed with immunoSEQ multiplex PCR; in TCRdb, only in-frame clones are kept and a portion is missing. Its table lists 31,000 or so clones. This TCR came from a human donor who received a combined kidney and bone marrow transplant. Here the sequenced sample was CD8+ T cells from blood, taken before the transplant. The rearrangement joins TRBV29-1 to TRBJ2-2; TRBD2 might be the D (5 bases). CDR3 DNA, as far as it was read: TGCAGCGTCGCGGGCCACAACACCGGGGAG. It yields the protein CSVAGHNTGE. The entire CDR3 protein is CSVAGHNTGELFF.